This T cell receptor (beta chain) comes out of a study of T cell responses to AZD1222 COVID-19 vaccine. Regarding the study as a whole: Among the donors, most were white British and more were female, and clonal diversity was possibly underestimated. Targeting of unmutated variant regions was reportedly seen in nearly half of spike-specific TCRs. There were vaccine-associated CD4 TCRs across spike, dominant at 160-218 and 743-854.

Libraries were prepared by immunoSEQ multiplex PCR; TCRdb keeps only in-frame clonotypes and omits some of them. There are roughly 84,000 clones in the sample; around 90% occur only once, and roughly 1.6% lies in the top ten. The CDR3 is 13 amino acids. Trimming removed 4 bases from V and 3 bases from J, with 10 bases in between. The germline V gene has CDR1 SGDLS and CDR2 YYNGEE. Of note for this clone: What it recognizes is unknown.

The sequencing here drew on peripheral blood, taken on day 0 of AZD1222 vaccination. The sequence came from an adult in good health. The genes are TRBV9 and TRBJ1-1, with D hard to call. The CDR3 nucleotides are TGTGCCAGCAGCCGGTTGGAGGACACTGAAGCTTTCTTT. This translates into CASSRLEDTEAFF.